This TCR beta chain is from a study of blood T cell repertoires in COVID-19. Study details: The United States, Italy and Spain provided the acute and convalescent COVID-19 samples. T cells, B-cell-depleted T cells, or PBMCs provided the cDNA or gDNA that served as material.

The authors' processing: For nucleated cells, counts were estimated from reference gene primer amplification. Clones were sequenced by immunoSEQ multiplex PCR, and TCRdb holds only the in-frame ones, with some missing. V, J and clone size are those of that table, while D and trimming were read from the DNA. The table includes approximately 140,000 clones, more than 65% detected once. V dropped 5 bases and J dropped 3; count of bases not matched to a gene: 9. The CDR3 loop spans 15 amino acids. CDR1 is KGHSH and CDR2 is LQKENI in the germline V gene. The sequence was collected from a man at least 80 years old with acute or convalescent COVID-19. Sequencing input: peripheral blood. The rearrangement links TRBV18 to TRBJ1-1, with 7 bases matching TRBD1. The CDR3 nucleotides read TGTGCCAGCTCAAGGGGGCGGGCGGTTGACACTGAAGCTTTCTTT. Amino acids: CASSRGRAVDTEAFF.